This TCR beta chain was retrieved from a study of blood T cell repertoires in COVID-19. The wider study: Italy, Spain and the United States were the sources of the convalescent and acute COVID-19 samples. In each case, the material was cDNA or gDNA derived from T cells, B-cell-depleted T cells, or PBMCs.

V lost 4 bases, J lost 7 bases, and 15 bases lay in between. The germline CDR1 and CDR2 sequences are SGHRS and YFSETQ. The CDR3 runs to 14 residues. In the source study's methods: Amplification of reference gene primers was used by the study to estimate nucleated cell counts. Sequencing was performed with immunoSEQ multiplex PCR; in TCRdb, only in-frame clones are kept and a portion is missing. The V and J calls and clone size come from that table; D and trimming were worked out from the DNA. The data hold under 300,000 clones, with roughly nine tenths observed a single time. The clonotype comes from a man between 45 and 60 years old with acute or convalescent COVID-19. The V call is TRBV5-1, the J call TRBJ2-4; possibly TRBD1 for D (6 bases). The sequenced material came from peripheral blood. The CDR3 loop is CASSGAGDYNIQYF. The CDR3 DNA reads as TGCGCCAGCAGCGGGGCAGGGGATTACAACATTCAGTACTTC.